This T cell receptor (beta chain) was retrieved from a study of shared clonotypes between healthy human individuals. Points from the study as a whole: Naive subsets, compared against memory subsets, generally had larger estimated richness values.

TCRdb's table, derived via immunoSEQ multiplex PCR, lists solely in-frame clones and lacks some. The table records over a million clones, about 84% of them present only once. The germline V gene has CDR1 SGHNT and CDR2 YYREEE (reference sequence). This CDR3 is built from 15 residues. Trimming took off 1 base at V and 3 bases at J, with 11 bases between the two ends. HIV-negative, healthy adults without recent acute infections or vaccinations were the donors. In regard to this clone: The antigen remains undetermined.

The sequence was collected from a man younger than 30 in good health. Some clones in this sample may be carry-over from other donors' samples. The V and J genes are TRBV5-4 and TRBJ2-1; unclear D gene. The specimen was memory CD4+ T cells from PBMCs. Noted subset: CD45RA-negative fraction. The CDR3 bases are TGTGCCAGCAGCTTGAGTAGCCGCGACTACAATGAGCAGTTCTTC. Its translation: CASSLSSRDYNEQFF. The full variable domain, rest sourced from reference TRBV5-4 and TRBJ2-1, is ETGVTQSPTHLIKTRGQQVTLRCSSQSGHNTVSWYQQALGQGPQFIFQYYREEENGRGNFPPRFSGLQFPNYSSELNVNALELDDSALYLCASSLSSRDYNEQFFGPGTRLTVL.